This TCR beta chain was documented in a study of human T cells and chemical hapten exposure. MiXCR was run by TCRdb on the 5' RACE reads, yielding one entry per CDR3 protein. The table includes roughly 120,000 distinct CDR3 sequences, around 20% detected once. Unfractionated whole blood was the source from which total RNA was extracted. Germline values: CDR1 SGHTA, CDR2 FQGTGA. CDR3 length: 16 amino acids. V trimming: 1 base; J trimming: 3 bases; junction bases outside the gene matches: 2. The receptor was isolated from a human donor in good health. The genes are TRBV7-3 and TRBJ2-3; 12 bases map to TRBD2. The DNA of the CDR3 is TGTGCCAGCAGCTTAAAAGGGACTAGCGGGACAGATACGCAGTATTTT. This sequence encodes CASSLKGTSGTDTQYF.